One and the same sample provided the 3 T cell receptor beta chains below, sequenced in a study of CD8 T cells in Susac syndrome. RNA, at roughly 0.45 to 1 ug, was reverse transcribed with random hexamers. TCRdb called the immunoSEQ multiplex PCR reads again in MiXCR, with one record for every CDR3 protein. The sample lists roughly 200,000 distinct CDR3 sequences; over 85% were seen once. The sequenced sample consisted of CD4+ T cells from PBMCs. The receptors originated from a human donor in good health.

The chain is built from TRBV9 and TRBJ2-3; D unclear. Trimming pared 2 bases from V and 7 bases from J, leaving 17 bases between. This CDR3 comprises 15 residues. Germline V gene data show CDR1 as SGDLS and CDR2 as YYNGEE. Here the CDR3 reads CASSVLGVDANTQYF. The CDR3 region has the DNA TGTGCCAGCAGCGTCTTGGGTGTGGATGCGAATACGCAGTATTTT.

This rearrangement joins TRBV20-1 to TRBJ1-5; D unresolved. The V end lost 5 bases, the J end lost 0 bases, and 11 bases lay between the germline ends. Germline assignment: CDR1 DFQATT and CDR2 SNEGSKA (reference sequence). The CDR3 has 14 residues. CDR3 sequence reads: CSARPGGSNQPQHF. The CDR3, as DNA: TGCAGTGCTCGACCTGGAGGTAGCAATCAGCCCCAGCATTTT.

This chain links TRBV3-1 with TRBJ2-1; the D is unclear. The CDR3 runs to 12 residues. Germline CDR1 and CDR2: LGHDT and YNNKEL (reference sequence). The germline V and J ends were trimmed by 0 bases and 10 bases, with 7 bases remaining between them. In DNA form, the CDR3 reads TGTGCCAGCAGCCAAGATTTACGGGAGCAGTTCTTC. It encodes CASSQDLREQFF.